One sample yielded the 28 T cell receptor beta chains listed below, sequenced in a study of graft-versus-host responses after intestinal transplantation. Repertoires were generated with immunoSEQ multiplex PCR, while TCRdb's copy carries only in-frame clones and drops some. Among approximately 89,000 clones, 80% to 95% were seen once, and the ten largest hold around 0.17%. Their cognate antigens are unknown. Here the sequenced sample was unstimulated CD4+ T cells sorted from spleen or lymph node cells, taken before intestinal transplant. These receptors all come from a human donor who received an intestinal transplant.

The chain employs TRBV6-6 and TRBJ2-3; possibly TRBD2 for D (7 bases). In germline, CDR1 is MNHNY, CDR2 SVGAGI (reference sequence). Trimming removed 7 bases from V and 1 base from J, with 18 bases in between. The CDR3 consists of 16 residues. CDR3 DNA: TGTGCCAGCATCGGCGGGGGCACTGTGCGCACAGATACGCAGTATTTT. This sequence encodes CASIGGGTVRTDTQYF.

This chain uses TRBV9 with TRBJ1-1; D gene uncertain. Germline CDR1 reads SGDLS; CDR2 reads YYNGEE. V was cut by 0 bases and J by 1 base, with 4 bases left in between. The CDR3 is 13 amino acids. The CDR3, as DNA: TGTGCCAGCAGCGTAGCTCCGAACACTGAAGCTTTCTTT. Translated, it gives CASSVAPNTEAFF.

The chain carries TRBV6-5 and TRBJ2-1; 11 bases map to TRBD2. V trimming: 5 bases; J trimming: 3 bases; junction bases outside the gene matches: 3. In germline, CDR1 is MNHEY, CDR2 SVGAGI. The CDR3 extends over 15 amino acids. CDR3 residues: CASSAGTSGYNEQFF. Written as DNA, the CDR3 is TGTGCCAGCAGTGCGGGGACTAGCGGCTACAATGAGCAGTTCTTC.

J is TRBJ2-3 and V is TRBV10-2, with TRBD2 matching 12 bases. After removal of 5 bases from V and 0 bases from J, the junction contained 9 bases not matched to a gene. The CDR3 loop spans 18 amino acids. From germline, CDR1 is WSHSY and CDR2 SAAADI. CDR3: CASSPVTSGRISTDTQYF. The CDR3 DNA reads TGCGCCAGCAGTCCTGTTACTAGCGGGAGGATAAGCACAGATACGCAGTATTTT.

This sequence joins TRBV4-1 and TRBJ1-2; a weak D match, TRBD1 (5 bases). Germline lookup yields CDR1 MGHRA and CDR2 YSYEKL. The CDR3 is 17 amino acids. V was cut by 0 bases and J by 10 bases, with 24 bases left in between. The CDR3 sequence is CASSQDGSIGGDSVYTF. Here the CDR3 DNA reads TGCGCCAGCAGCCAAGATGGTTCAATAGGAGGGGATAGTGTCTACACCTTC.

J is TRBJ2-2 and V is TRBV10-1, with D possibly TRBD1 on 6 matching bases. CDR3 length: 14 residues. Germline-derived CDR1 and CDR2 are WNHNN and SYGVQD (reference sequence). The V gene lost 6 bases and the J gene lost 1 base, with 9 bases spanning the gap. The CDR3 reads CASSTGQNTGELFF. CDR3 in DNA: TGCGCCAGCAGCACGGGACAGAACACCGGGGAGCTGTTTTTT.

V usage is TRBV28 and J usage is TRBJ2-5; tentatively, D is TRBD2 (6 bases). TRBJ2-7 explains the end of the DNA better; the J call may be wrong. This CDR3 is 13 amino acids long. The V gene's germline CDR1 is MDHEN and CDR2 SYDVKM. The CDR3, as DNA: TGTGCCAGTACTCGGGAGTTCCCCTACGAGCAGTACTTC. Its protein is CASTREFPYEQYF.

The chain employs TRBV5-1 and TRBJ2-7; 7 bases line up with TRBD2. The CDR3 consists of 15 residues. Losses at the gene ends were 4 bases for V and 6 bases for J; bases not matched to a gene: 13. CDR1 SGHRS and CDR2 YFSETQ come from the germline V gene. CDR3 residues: CASSAGAPPFSEQYF. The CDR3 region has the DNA TGCGCCAGCAGCGCGGGAGCCCCACCGTTTAGCGAGCAGTACTTC.

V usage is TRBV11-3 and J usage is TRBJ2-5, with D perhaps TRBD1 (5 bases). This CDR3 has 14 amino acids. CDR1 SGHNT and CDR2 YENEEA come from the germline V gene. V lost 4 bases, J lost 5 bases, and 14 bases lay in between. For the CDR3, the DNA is TGTGCCAGCAGCTATGGCAGGGTTAAGGAGACCCAGTACTTC. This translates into CASSYGRVKETQYF.

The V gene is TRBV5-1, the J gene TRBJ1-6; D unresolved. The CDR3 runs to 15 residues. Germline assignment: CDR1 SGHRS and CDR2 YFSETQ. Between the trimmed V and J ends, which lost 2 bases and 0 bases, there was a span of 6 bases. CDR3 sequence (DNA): TGCGCCAGCAGCTTCGGGAGCTCCTATAATTCACCCCTCCACTTT. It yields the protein CASSFGSSYNSPLHF.

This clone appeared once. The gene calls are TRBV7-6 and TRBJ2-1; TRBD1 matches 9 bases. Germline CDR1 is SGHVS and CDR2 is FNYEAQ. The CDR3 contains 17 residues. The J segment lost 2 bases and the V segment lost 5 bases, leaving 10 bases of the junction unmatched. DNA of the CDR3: TGTGCCAGCAGCCCTGGGACAGGGAACTTCGCCTACAATGAGCAGTTCTTC. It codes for CASSPGTGNFAYNEQFF.

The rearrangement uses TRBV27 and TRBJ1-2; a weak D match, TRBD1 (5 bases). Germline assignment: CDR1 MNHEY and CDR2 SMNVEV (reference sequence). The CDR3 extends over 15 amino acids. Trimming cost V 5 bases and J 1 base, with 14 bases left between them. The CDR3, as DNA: TGTGCCAGCAGTGCCGGGACGGGGGATAACTATGGCTACACCTTC. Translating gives CASSAGTGDNYGYTF.

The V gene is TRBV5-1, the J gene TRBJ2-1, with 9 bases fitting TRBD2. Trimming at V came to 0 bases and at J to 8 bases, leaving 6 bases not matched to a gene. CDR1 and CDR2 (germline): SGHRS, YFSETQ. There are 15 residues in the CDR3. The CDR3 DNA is TGCGCCAGCAGCTTGGGACTAGCGGAAAGGGATGAGCAGTTCTTC. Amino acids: CASSLGLAERDEQFF.

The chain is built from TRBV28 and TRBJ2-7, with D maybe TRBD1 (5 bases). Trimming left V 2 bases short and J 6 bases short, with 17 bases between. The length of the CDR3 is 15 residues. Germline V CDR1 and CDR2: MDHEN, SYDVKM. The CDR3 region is CASSLVLSDQGEQYF. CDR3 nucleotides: TGTGCCAGCAGTTTAGTCCTGAGCGACCAGGGCGAGCAGTACTTC.

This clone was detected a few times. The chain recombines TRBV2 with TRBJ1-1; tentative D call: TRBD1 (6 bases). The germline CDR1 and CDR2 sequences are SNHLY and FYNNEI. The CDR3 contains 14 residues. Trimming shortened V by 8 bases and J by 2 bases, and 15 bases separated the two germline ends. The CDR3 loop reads CASGLPQGNTEAFF. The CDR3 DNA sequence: TGTGCCAGCGGATTACCACAGGGAAACACTGAAGCTTTCTTT.

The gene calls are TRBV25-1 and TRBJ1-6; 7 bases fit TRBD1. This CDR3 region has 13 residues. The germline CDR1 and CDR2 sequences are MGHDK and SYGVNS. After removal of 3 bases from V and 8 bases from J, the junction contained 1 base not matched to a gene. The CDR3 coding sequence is TGTGCCAGCAGTGACCAGGGGGATTCACCCCTCCACTTT. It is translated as CASSDQGDSPLHF.

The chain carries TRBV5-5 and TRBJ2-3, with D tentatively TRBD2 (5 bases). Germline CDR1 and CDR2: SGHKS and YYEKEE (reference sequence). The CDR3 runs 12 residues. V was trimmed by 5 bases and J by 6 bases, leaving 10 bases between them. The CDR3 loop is CASSLATDTQYF. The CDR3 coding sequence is TGTGCCAGCAGTTTAGCGACGGATACGCAGTATTTT.

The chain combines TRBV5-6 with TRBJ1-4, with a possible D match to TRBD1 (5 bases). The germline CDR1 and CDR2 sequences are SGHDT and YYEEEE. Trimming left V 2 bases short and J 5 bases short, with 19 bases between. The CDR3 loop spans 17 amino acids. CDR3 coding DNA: TGTGCCAGCAGCTTTCGGCGGGGACGGATGACCAATGAAAAACTGTTTTTT. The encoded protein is CASSFRRGRMTNEKLFF.

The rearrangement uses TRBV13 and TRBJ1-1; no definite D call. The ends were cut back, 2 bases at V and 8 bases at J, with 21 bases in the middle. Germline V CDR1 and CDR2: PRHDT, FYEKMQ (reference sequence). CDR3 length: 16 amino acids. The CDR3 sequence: CASSLLSFSEGTEAFF. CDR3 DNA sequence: TGTGCCAGCAGCTTATTATCCTTTTCAGAGGGAACGGAAGCTTTCTTT.

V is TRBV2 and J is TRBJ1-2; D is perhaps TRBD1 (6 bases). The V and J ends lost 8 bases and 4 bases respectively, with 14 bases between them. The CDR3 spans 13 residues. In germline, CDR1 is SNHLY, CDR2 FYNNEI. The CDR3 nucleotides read TGTGCCAGCTCGGAACAGGGTAGCTATGGCTACACCTTC. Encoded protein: CASSEQGSYGYTF.

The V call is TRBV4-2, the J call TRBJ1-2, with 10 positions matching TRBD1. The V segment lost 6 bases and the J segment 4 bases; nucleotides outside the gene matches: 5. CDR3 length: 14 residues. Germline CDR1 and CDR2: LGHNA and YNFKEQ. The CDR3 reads CASSGGTGVYGYTF. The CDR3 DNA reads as TGTGCCAGCAGTGGCGGGACAGGGGTCTATGGCTACACCTTC.

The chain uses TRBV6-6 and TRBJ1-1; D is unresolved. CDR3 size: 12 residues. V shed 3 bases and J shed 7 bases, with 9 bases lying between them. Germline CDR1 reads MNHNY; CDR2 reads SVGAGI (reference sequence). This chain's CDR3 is CASSYFESEAFF. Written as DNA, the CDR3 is TGTGCCAGCAGTTATTTCGAGAGTGAAGCTTTCTTT.

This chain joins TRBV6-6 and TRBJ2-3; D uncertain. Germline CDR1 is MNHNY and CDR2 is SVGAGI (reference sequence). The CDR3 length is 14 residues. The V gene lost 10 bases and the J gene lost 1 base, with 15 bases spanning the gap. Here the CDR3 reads CATQMAEGTDTQYF. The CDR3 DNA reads TGTGCCACACAAATGGCGGAAGGCACAGATACGCAGTATTTT.

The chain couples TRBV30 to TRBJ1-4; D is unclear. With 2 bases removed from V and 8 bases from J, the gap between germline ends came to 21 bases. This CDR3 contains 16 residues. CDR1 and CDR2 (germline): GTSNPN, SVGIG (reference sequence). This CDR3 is CAWSLPAPVGGEKLFF. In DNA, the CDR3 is TGTGCCTGGAGTCTACCAGCTCCTGTGGGAGGCGAAAAACTGTTTTTT.

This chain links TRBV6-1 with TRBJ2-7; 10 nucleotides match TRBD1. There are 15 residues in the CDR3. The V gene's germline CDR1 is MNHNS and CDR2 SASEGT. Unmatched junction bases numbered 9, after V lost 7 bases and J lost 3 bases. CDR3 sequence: CASTTLTGGYYEQYF. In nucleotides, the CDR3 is TGTGCCAGCACTACCCTGACAGGGGGCTACTACGAGCAGTACTTC.

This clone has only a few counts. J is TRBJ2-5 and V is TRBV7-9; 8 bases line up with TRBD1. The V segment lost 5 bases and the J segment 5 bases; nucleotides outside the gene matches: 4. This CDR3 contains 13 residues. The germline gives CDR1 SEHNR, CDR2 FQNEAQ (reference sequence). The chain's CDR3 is CASSHRQGETQYF. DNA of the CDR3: TGTGCCAGCAGCCACCGACAGGGGGAGACCCAGTACTTC. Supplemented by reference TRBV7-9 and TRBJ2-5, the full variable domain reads DTGVSQNPRHKITKRGQNVTFRCDPISEHNRLYWYRQTLGQGPEFLTYFQNEAQLEKSRLLSDRFSAERPKGSFSTLEIQRTEQGDSAMYLCASSHRQGETQYFGPGTRLLVL.

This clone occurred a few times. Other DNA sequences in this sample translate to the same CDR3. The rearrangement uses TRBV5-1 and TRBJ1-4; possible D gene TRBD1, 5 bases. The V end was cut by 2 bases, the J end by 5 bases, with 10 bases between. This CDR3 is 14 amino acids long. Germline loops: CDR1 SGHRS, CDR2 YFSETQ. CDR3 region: CASSFGGTNEKLFF. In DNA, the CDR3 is TGCGCCAGCAGCTTCGGGGGAACCAATGAAAAACTGTTTTTT. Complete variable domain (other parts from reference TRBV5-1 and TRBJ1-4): KAGVTQTPRYLIKTRGQQVTLSCSPISGHRSVSWYQQTPGQGLQFLFEYFSETQRNKGNFPGRFSGRQFSNSRSEMNVSTLELGDSALYLCASSFGGTNEKLFFGSGTQLSVL.

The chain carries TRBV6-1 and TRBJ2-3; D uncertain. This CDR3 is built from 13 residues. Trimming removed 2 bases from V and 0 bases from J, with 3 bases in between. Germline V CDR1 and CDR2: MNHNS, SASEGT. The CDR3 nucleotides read TGTGCCAGCAGTGAACGTAGCACAGATACGCAGTATTTT. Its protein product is CASSERSTDTQYF.